This T cell receptor (delta chain) stems from a study of gamma-delta chains in newborns, infants, children. Study-level background: Polyclonal expansion of innate γδ T cells after birth follows microbial exposure.

V lost 3 bases, J lost 0 bases, and 20 bases lay in between. The CDR3 covers 20 residues. The V gene's germline CDR1 is GEAIGNYY and CDR2 EKD. TCRdb processed the reads again with the CATT caller. The data show 7,000 to 9,500 delta-chain clones, roughly 20% seen once. The origin of this receptor is a child who was a newborn, infant or young child, either healthy, febrile or measles-vaccinated (not recorded which). Sequenced: blood. The chain has TRDV2 and TRDJ3; TRDD3 is a possible D gene (6 bases). CDR3 protein: CACDGLRGNPRSWDTRQMFF. DNA for the CDR3: TGTGCCTGTGACGGGCTGCGGGGGAATCCCCGCTCCTGGGACACCCGACAGATGTTTTTC.